Each of the 15 T cell receptor beta chains below was sequenced from the same sample in a study of STAT5B mutations in CD4+ large granular lymphocyte leukemia. Here immunoSEQ multiplex PCR was the method, and the copy in TCRdb shows in-frame clones only, minus some. The sample comprises just over 40,000 clones, around 81% of which are singletons, and about 3.6% rests with the top ten. Material: CD4+ T cells from blood buffy coats. The receptors were sampled from a human donor in good health.

This CDR3 reads CASSLGGLAGQETQYF. The CDR3 region has the DNA TGTGCCAGCAGCTTAGGGGGACTAGCGGGACAAGAGACCCAGTACTTC. The chain employs TRBV11-3 and TRBJ2-5; 13 bases are a match to TRBD2. V was clipped by 1 base and J by 2 bases; unmatched bases: 1. Germline V gene data show CDR1 as SGHNT and CDR2 as YENEEA. This CDR3 comprises 16 residues. The full variable domain, rest sourced from reference TRBV11-3 and TRBJ2-5, is EAGVVQSPRYKIIEKKQPVAFWCNPISGHNTLYWYLQNLGQGPELLIRYENEEAVDDSQLPKDRFSAERLKGVDSTLKIQPAELGDSAVYLCASSLGGLAGQETQYFGPGTRLLVL.

The chain combines TRBV15 with TRBJ2-1; 8 bases are a match to TRBD2. Losses at the gene ends were 4 bases for V and 6 bases for J; bases not matched to a gene: 14. The CDR3 has 17 amino acids. In germline, CDR1 is LNHNV, CDR2 YYDKDF (reference sequence). CDR3 DNA sequence: TGTGCCACCAGCACGCAATCCAGGGGACTAGAAGCCAATGAGCAGTTCTTC. Its protein product is CATSTQSRGLEANEQFF.

This sequence joins TRBV13 and TRBJ2-5; maybe TRBD1 (6 bases). V shed 0 bases and J shed 4 bases, with 12 bases lying between them. The CDR3 contains 15 residues. The germline gives CDR1 PRHDT, CDR2 FYEKMQ (reference sequence). The CDR3 region is CASSLGPWGLETQYF. The DNA of the CDR3 is TGTGCCAGCAGCTTAGGCCCCTGGGGGCTAGAGACCCAGTACTTC.

CDR3 region: CASSLELGTGDAGFF. The CDR3 coding sequence is TGCGCCAGCAGCTTGGAGCTTGGGACAGGGGACGCGGGTTTCTTT. The genes are TRBV5-1 and TRBJ1-1; 10 bases are shared with TRBD1. Germline V gene sequence: CDR1 SGHRS, CDR2 YFSETQ. V was pared by 0 bases and J by 13 bases, with 12 bases of the junction left unmatched. The CDR3 contains 15 residues.

This chain uses TRBV12-5 with TRBJ2-5; no clear D. The J call could be wrong; TRBJ2-7 is a better fit for the DNA end. CDR1 is LGHNT, CDR2 FRNRAP, per germline. This CDR3 region has 14 residues. The CDR3 sequence is CASGFPKRTYEQYF. The DNA of the CDR3 is TGTGCTAGTGGTTTCCCCAAGAGGACCTACGAGCAGTACTTC.

The chain uses TRBV19 and TRBJ1-5; perhaps TRBD1 as D (6 bases). Trimming stripped 4 bases from V and 0 bases from J, with 13 bases between. The CDR3 contains 16 residues. The V gene's germline CDR1 is LNHDA and CDR2 SQIVND (reference sequence). CDR3: CASSRGLTGSNQPQHF. DNA for the CDR3: TGTGCCAGTAGTAGGGGGCTGACAGGTAGCAATCAGCCCCAGCATTTT. The full variable domain, rest sourced from reference TRBV19 and TRBJ1-5, is DGGITQSPKYLFRKEGQNVTLSCEQNLNHDAMYWYRQDPGQGLRLIYYSQIVNDFQKGDIAEGYSVSREKKESFPLTVTSAQKNPTAFYLCASSRGLTGSNQPQHFGDGTRLSIL.

The chain carries TRBV18 and TRBJ2-7, with unresolved D. The CDR3 length is 14 residues. The V gene lost 4 bases and the J gene lost 2 bases, with 12 bases spanning the gap. The germline V gene encodes CDR1 KGHSH and CDR2 LQKENI. The DNA of the CDR3 is TGTGCCAGCTCACGGACGTATGCTACCTACGAGCAGTACTTC. Its protein product is CASSRTYATYEQYF.

This clone was recorded once. The gene calls are TRBV10-3 and TRBJ2-7, with D perhaps matching TRBD1 (6 bases). Germline assignment: CDR1 ENHRY and CDR2 SYGVKD. V was shortened by 5 bases and J by 7 bases, with 15 bases between the two germline ends. CDR3 length: 13 amino acids. The CDR3 loop reads CAISTDRTGEQYF. DNA for the CDR3: TGTGCCATCAGTACTGACAGGACGGGTGAGCAGTACTTC.

The V and J genes are TRBV12-2 and TRBJ1-3. TRBV12-2 is flagged as a pseudogene. The CDR3 is 13 residues long. The CDR3 loop reads CASRLWTGNTIYF. CDR3 DNA: TGTGCAAGTCGCTTATGGACTGGAAACACCATATATTTT.

This chain uses TRBV27 with TRBJ1-2; D possibly corresponds to TRBD1 (6 bases). Between the trimmed V and J ends, which lost 3 bases and 4 bases, there was a span of 21 bases. This CDR3 contains 17 residues. Germline values: CDR1 MNHEY, CDR2 SMNVEV (reference sequence). This CDR3 reads CASSLNRVSGASYGYTF. The CDR3 DNA is TGTGCCAGCAGTTTGAATCGCGTTTCAGGGGCGAGCTATGGCTACACCTTC.

The genes are TRBV9 and TRBJ2-4; perhaps TRBD2 as D (5 bases). V lost 4 bases, J lost 6 bases, and 14 bases lay in between. Germline lookup yields CDR1 SGDLS and CDR2 YYNGEE. The CDR3 runs 14 residues. The CDR3 spells CASSLLDSSNIQYF. As DNA, the CDR3 is TGTGCCAGCAGCCTTCTGGACTCGTCAAACATTCAGTACTTC.

The chain recombines TRBV28 with TRBJ1-1, with D hard to call. CDR1 MDHEN and CDR2 SYDVKM come from the germline V gene. V was clipped by 4 bases and J by 6 bases, with 12 bases between them. The CDR3 length is 13 residues. CDR3 nucleotides: TGTGCCAGCAGTTCAGGTCCCCGGCCTGAAGCTTTCTTT. It specifies CASSSGPRPEAFF.

The J gene is TRBJ2-7, the V gene TRBV28; D is unresolved. Deletions cut 6 bases from V and 2 bases from J, with 14 bases between. The germline V gene encodes CDR1 MDHEN and CDR2 SYDVKM. The CDR3 extends over 14 amino acids. The CDR3 coding sequence is TGTGCCAGCAGCACTAATTCTCGCGCCTACGAGCAGTACTTC. This codes for CASSTNSRAYEQYF.

This chain links TRBV30 with TRBJ1-3; D is uncertain. Trimming took off 1 base at V and 0 bases at J, with 7 bases between the two ends. The CDR3 runs to 14 residues. Germline CDR1 is GTSNPN and CDR2 is SVGIG (reference sequence). The CDR3 bases are TGTGCCTGGAGTGGTCAGCCCTCTGGAAACACCATATATTTT. Its protein is CAWSGQPSGNTIYF. Based on the CDR3 plus reference TRBV30 and TRBJ1-3, the full variable domain is SQTIHQWPATLVQPVGSPLSLECTVEGTSNPNLYWYRQAAGRGLQLLFYSVGIGQISSEVPQNLSASRPQDRQFILSSKKLLLSDSGFYLCAWSGQPSGNTIYFGEGSWLTVV.

This sequence joins TRBV5-6 and TRBJ2-3; D not resolved. The V end was cut by 0 bases, the J end by 5 bases, with 4 bases between. The CDR3 runs 12 residues. CDR1 SGHDT and CDR2 YYEEEE come from the germline V gene. CDR3 nucleotide sequence: TGTGCCAGCAGCTTGGAGGGAGATACGCAGTATTTT. Translation: CASSLEGDTQYF.